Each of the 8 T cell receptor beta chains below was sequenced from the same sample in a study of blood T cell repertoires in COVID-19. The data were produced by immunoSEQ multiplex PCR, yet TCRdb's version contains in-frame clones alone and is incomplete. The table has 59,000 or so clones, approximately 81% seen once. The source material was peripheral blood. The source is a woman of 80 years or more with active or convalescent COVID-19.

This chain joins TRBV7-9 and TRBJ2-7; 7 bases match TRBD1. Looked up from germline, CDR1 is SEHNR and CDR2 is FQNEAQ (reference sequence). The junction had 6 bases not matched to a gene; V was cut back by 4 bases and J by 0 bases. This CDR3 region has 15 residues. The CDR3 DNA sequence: TGTGCCAGCAGCTGGGGACAGTCTGTCTCCTACGAGCAGTACTTC. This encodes CASSWGQSVSYEQYF.

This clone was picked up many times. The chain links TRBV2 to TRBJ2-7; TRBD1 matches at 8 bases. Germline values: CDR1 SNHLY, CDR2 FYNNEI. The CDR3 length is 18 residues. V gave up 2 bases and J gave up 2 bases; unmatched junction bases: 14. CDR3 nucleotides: TGTGCCAGCAGTGAATTTTGGGGACAGGCCTCAACCCCCTACGAGCAGTACTTC. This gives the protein CASSEFWGQASTPYEQYF.

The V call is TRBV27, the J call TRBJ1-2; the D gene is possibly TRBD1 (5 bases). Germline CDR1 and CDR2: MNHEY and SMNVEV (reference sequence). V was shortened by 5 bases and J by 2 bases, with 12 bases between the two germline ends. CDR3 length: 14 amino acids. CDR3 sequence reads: CASSPDQGNYGYTF. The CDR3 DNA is TGTGCCAGCAGTCCTGATCAGGGAAACTATGGCTACACCTTC.

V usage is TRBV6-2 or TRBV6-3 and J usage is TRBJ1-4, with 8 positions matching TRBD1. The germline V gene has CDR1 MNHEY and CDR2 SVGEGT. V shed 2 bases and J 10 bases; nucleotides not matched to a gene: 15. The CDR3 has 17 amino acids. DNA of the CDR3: TGTGCCAGCAGTTACCCTGGCAGGGGGCGAGAACGAGGAAAACTGTTTTTT. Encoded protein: CASSYPGRGRERGKLFF.

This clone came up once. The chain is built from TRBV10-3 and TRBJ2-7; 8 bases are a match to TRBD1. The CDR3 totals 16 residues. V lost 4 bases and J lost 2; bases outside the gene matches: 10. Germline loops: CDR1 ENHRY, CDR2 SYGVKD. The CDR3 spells CAISVSGQGSTYEQYF. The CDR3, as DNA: TGTGCCATCAGTGTTTCCGGACAGGGCTCCACCTACGAGCAGTACTTC.

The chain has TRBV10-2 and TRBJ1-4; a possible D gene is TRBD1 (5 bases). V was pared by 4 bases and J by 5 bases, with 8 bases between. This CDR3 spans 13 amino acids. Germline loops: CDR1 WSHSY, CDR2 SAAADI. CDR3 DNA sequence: TGCGCCAGCAGTGGACAGTTCAATGAAAAACTGTTTTTT. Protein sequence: CASSGQFNEKLFF.

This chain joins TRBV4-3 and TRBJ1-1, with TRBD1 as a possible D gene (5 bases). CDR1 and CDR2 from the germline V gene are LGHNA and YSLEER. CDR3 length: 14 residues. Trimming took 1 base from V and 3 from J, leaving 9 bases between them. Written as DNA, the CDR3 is TGCGCCAGCAGCCAAGTCACGGGGGACACTGAAGCTTTCTTT. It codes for CASSQVTGDTEAFF.

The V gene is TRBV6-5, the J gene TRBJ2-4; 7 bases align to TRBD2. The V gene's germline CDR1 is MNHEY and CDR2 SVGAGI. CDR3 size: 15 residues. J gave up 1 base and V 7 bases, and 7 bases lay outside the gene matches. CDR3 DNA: TGTGCCAGCACCGCCGGGGGAGGGGCCAAAAACATTCAGTACTTC. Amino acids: CASTAGGGAKNIQYF.